This T cell receptor (beta chain) is drawn from a study of cytomegalovirus exposure and HLA in healthy donors. Produced via immunoSEQ multiplex PCR; TCRdb's table is partial and in-frame only. Among some 120,000 clones listed, about 90% were seen once. After removal of 5 bases from V and 1 base from J, the junction contained 5 bases not matched to a gene. Germline values: CDR1 SNHLY, CDR2 FYNNEI. This CDR3 comprises 15 residues. Material for sequencing was PBMCs. The chain employs TRBV2 and TRBJ1-1; 9 bases line up with TRBD1. The source is a woman aged 18-30 years in good health and CMV-seronegative. CDR3 amino acids: CASSLQGAGNTEAFF. DNA for the CDR3: TGTGCCAGCAGTCTACAGGGGGCTGGGAACACTGAAGCTTTCTTT.